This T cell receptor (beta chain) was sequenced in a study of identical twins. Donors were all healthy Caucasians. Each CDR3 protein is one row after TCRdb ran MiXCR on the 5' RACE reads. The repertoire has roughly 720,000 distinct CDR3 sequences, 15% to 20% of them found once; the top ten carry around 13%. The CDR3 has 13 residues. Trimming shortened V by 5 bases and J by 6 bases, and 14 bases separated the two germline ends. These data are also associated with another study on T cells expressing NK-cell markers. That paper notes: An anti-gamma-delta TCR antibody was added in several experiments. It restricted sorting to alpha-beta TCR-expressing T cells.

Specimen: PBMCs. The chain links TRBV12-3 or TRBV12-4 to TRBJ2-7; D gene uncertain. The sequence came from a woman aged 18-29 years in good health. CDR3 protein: CASSPSDLREQYF. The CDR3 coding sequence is TGTGCCAGCAGTCCCTCGGACCTCCGCGAGCAGTACTTC.